This TCR beta chain was sequenced in a study of blood T cell repertoires in COVID-19. The table came from immunoSEQ multiplex PCR; TCRdb's copy has only in-frame clones and leaves some out. The table shows approximately 350,000 clones, with roughly 87% occurring only once. This clone showed up just once. The CDR3 has 15 amino acids. Germline V gene data show CDR1 as MNHEY and CDR2 as SVGAGI. Deletions cut 5 bases from V and 4 bases from J, with 17 bases between. The chain links TRBV6-5 to TRBJ1-1; perhaps TRBD1 as D (5 bases). Sequences were obtained from PBMCs or T cells enriched from blood (not recorded which). The clonotype originates from a woman in her 50s who had recovered from COVID-19. CDR3 residues: CASSRLGHPGTEAFF. The CDR3 bases are TGTGCCAGCAGTAGATTGGGGCACCCGGGCACTGAAGCTTTCTTT.